This is a list of T cell receptor beta chains from one sample in a study of blood T cell repertoires in COVID-19. Sequencing was performed with immunoSEQ multiplex PCR; in TCRdb, only in-frame clones are kept and a portion is missing. The sample contains some 91,000 clones, roughly 72% of which appear only once. The specimen was peripheral blood. These receptors were taken from a man in his sixties or seventies with acute or convalescent COVID-19. The CDR3 runs from the conserved cysteine through the conserved F or W. The order of the fields is clone size, D gene, V gene, J gene, CDR3 protein, CDR3 DNA. A D gene is named only where the DNA matches it firmly. Only some rows state a clone size, as once, few, many or a class for expanded clones.

.	TRBD1	TRBV5-1	TRBJ2-7	CASSSTGGSYEQYF	TGCGCCAGCAGCTCCACAGGGGGTTCCTACGAGCAGTACTTC
.	.	TRBV7-3	TRBJ2-3	CASSLVTSSTDTQYF	TGTGCCAGCAGCTTAGTCACCTCGAGTACAGATACGCAGTATTTT
.	TRBD1	TRBV5-1	TRBJ2-5	CASSSGQGVSETQYF	TGCGCCAGCAGCTCAGGACAGGGGGTCTCAGAGACCCAGTACTTC
.	.	TRBV6-5	TRBJ1-2	CASSLGGADGYTF	TGTGCCAGCAGTTTAGGCGGGGCGGATGGCTACACCTTC
.	.	TRBV30	TRBJ1-6	CASAVIGYNSPLHF	TGTGCCAGCGCGGTTATCGGATATAATTCACCCCTCCACTTT
few	.	TRBV9	TRBJ2-2	CASSVTDFRGFNTGELFF	TGTGCCAGCAGCGTAACGGATTTCAGGGGTTTTAACACCGGGGAGCTGTTTTTT
.	.	TRBV5-5	TRBJ1-2	CASRPGGEWEYGYTF	TGTGCCAGCAGACCCGGGGGGGAATGGGAGTATGGCTACACCTTC
.	TRBD1	TRBV3-1/TRBV3-2	TRBJ1-2	CASSQEGPRDRDDGYTF	TGTGCCAGCAGCCAAGAAGGGCCCCGGGACAGAGATGATGGCTACACCTTC
.	.	TRBV5-6	TRBJ2-5	CASTRGETQYF	TGTGCCAGCACCCGGGGGGAGACCCAGTACTTC
.	TRBD2	TRBV19	TRBJ2-2	CASRITGTRAAGELFF	TGTGCCAGTAGAATTACCGGGACTAGGGCCGCCGGGGAGCTGTTTTTT
.	.	TRBV28	TRBJ2-3	CASTADGVKQYF	TGTGCCAGCACCGCGGACGGGGTGAAGCAGTATTTT
.	TRBD2	TRBV13	TRBJ2-3	CASSLGLLAGAVRTDTQYF	TGTGCCAGCAGCTTAGGCCTACTAGCGGGGGCCGTGAGGACGGATACGCAGTATTTT
.	.	TRBV18	TRBJ1-1	CASSPTGSDTEAFF	TGTGCCAGCTCACCAACCGGCAGCGACACTGAAGCTTTCTTT
.	TRBD1	TRBV7-9	TRBJ1-4	CASSLGVIGQGTNEKLFF	TGTGCCAGCAGCTTAGGAGTGATCGGACAGGGAACTAATGAAAAACTGTTTTTT
.	TRBD1	TRBV27	TRBJ1-5	CASSFGGQDSNQPQHF	TGTGCCAGCAGTTTCGGTGGACAGGATAGCAATCAGCCCCAGCATTTT
.	.	TRBV12-3/TRBV12-4	TRBJ1-2	CASSYGKEPGYTF	TGTGCCAGCAGTTATGGAAAGGAGCCGGGCTACACCTTC
.	.	TRBV19	TRBJ1-3	CATSIQGAGNTIYF	TGTGCCACAAGCATACAGGGAGCTGGAAACACCATATATTTT
few	.	TRBV5-6	TRBJ2-3	CASIPPRGIPDTQYF	TGTGCCAGCATTCCCCCTCGGGGGATACCAGATACGCAGTATTTT
.	TRBD1	TRBV19	TRBJ1-3	CASSMGQGGGNTIYF	TGTGCCAGTAGTATGGGACAGGGTGGCGGAAACACCATATATTTT
.	TRBD1	TRBV10-3	TRBJ1-5	CAISPQGAGQPQHF	TGTGCCATCAGCCCACAGGGGGCCGGTCAGCCCCAGCATTTT
.	TRBD1	TRBV7-9	TRBJ1-2	CASSSTGVGYTF	TGTGCCAGCAGCTCGACAGGGGTTGGCTACACCTTC
.	.	TRBV5-1	TRBJ2-1	CASSLGQGYNEQFF	TGCGCCAGCAGCTTGGGCCAGGGTTACAATGAGCAGTTCTTC
.	.	TRBV7-3	TRBJ1-2	CASSFIGDYGYTF	TGTGCCAGCAGCTTCATAGGGGACTATGGCTACACCTTC
.	.	TRBV19	TRBJ1-1	CASSLLSSTEAFF	TGTGCCAGTAGCCTCCTTTCGAGCACTGAAGCTTTCTTT
.	TRBD1	TRBV2	TRBJ1-5	CASSEDRGLDQPQHF	TGTGCCAGCAGTGAAGACAGGGGGCTCGATCAGCCCCAGCATTTT
.	TRBD1	TRBV2	TRBJ2-3	CASSGGTAIFRADTQYF	TGTGCCAGCAGTGGAGGGACAGCAATTTTTCGGGCAGATACGCAGTATTTT
.	TRBD1	TRBV7-2	TRBJ1-1	CASSRSGTANFIMNTEAFF	TGTGCCAGCAGCAGGTCCGGGACAGCAAATTTTATCATGAACACTGAAGCTTTCTTT
.	TRBD1	TRBV7-9	TRBJ2-6	CASSLAVGTVSSGANVLTF	TGTGCCAGCAGCTTAGCAGTTGGGACAGTCTCCTCTGGGGCCAACGTCCTGACTTTC